This entry lists 32 T cell receptor beta chains sequenced from one sample in a study of cytomegalovirus exposure and HLA in healthy donors. Amplification used 60 Vbeta primers and 13 Jbeta primers. TCRdb keeps only in-frame clones here, not all; method: immunoSEQ multiplex PCR. The profile covers about 92,000 clones, with 60% to 85% appearing a single time and about 7% taken by the ten largest. Sequencing was carried out using PBMCs. The receptor source for this set is a man aged 45-65 years in good health and CMV-seropositive.

There are a few counts of this clone. The genes are TRBV11-1 and TRBJ2-1; TRBD1 matches 8 bases. Germline assignment: CDR1 SGHAT and CDR2 FQDESV (reference sequence). This CDR3 comprises 14 residues. V dropped 4 bases and J dropped 3; count of bases not matched to a gene: 2. CDR3 amino acids: CASSSGGVYNEQFF. The CDR3 DNA reads TGTGCCAGCAGCTCAGGGGGCGTCTACAATGAGCAGTTCTTC.

The CDR3 nucleotides read TGTGCCTGGAGTGTACGGGGGTGGGGGGTTGGCTACACCTTC. This codes for CAWSVRGWGVGYTF. The gene calls are TRBV30 and TRBJ1-2; the D gene is possibly TRBD1 (5 bases). CDR3 size: 14 residues. V gave up 0 bases and J gave up 7 bases, with 15 bases separating them. Germline CDR1 and CDR2: GTSNPN and SVGIG (reference sequence).

The chain couples TRBV11-1 to TRBJ1-2; tentatively, D is TRBD1 (6 bases). The CDR3 has 13 residues. Per the germline V gene, CDR1 is SGHAT and CDR2 is FQDESV (reference sequence). Between the trimmed V and J ends, which lost 3 bases and 6 bases, there was a span of 11 bases. The CDR3 here is CASSFAQGDGYTF. The CDR3 DNA sequence: TGTGCCAGCAGCTTCGCACAGGGTGATGGCTACACCTTC.

CDR3 sequence: CASLAGANYNEQFF. The CDR3 coding sequence is TGTGCCAGCTTAGCGGGGGCCAACTACAATGAGCAGTTCTTC. This chain connects TRBV13 to TRBJ2-1; TRBD2 matches 9 bases. Germline V lookup: CDR1 PRHDT, CDR2 FYEKMQ (reference sequence). J was trimmed by 3 bases and V by 8 bases; bases with no gene match: 5. The CDR3 has 14 residues. The full variable domain, rest sourced from reference TRBV13 and TRBJ2-1, is AAGVIQSPRHLIKEKRETATLKCYPIPRHDTVYWYQQGPGQDPQFLISFYEKMQSDKGSIPDRFSAQQFSDYHSELNMSSLELGDSALYFCASLAGANYNEQFFGPGTRLTVL.

The chain carries TRBV6-5 and TRBJ1-4; no firm D call. Trimming removed 0 bases at V and 4 bases at J, with 12 bases between. The length of the CDR3 is 16 residues. Per germline, CDR1 MNHEY and CDR2 SVGAGI. CDR3 residues: CASSYSTREINEKLFF. In DNA form, the CDR3 reads TGTGCCAGCAGTTACTCGACGCGGGAGATTAATGAAAAACTGTTTTTT.

The chain couples TRBV7-9 to TRBJ1-2; the D gene is possibly TRBD1 (6 bases). The V end was cut by 5 bases, the J end by 2 bases, with 12 bases between. The CDR3 loop spans 14 amino acids. Looked up from germline, CDR1 is SEHNR and CDR2 is FQNEAQ (reference sequence). The CDR3 protein is CASSLTTGNYGYTF. CDR3 sequence (DNA): TGTGCCAGCAGCCTAACAACAGGGAACTATGGCTACACCTTC.

The chain combines TRBV5-5 with TRBJ2-3; no reliable D call. Germline V gives CDR1 SGHKS, CDR2 YYEKEE (reference sequence). This CDR3 spans 14 amino acids. V lost 9 bases, J lost 2 bases, and 16 bases lay in between. CDR3 in amino acids: CATSPGLSTDTQYF. CDR3 nucleotides: TGTGCCACCTCCCCCGGGTTATCCACAGATACGCAGTATTTT.

V gene TRBV7-2 combines with J gene TRBJ2-5; D is unclear. V was shortened by 0 bases and J by 2 bases, with 4 bases between the two germline ends. The CDR3 spans 13 residues. Germline V CDR1 and CDR2: SGHTA, FQGNSA. The CDR3 nucleotides are TGTGCCAGCAGCTTAGCTAGACAAGAGACCCAGTACTTC. This sequence encodes CASSLARQETQYF.

The chain has TRBV4-3 and TRBJ2-7; TRBD1 matches 7 bases. CDR3 length: 13 amino acids. Trimming removed 4 bases from V and 2 bases from J; junction bases left unmatched: 2. Germline values: CDR1 LGHNA, CDR2 YSLEER. DNA for the CDR3: TGCGCCAGCAGCCGGGGACAGACCTACGAGCAGTACTTC. Its translation: CASSRGQTYEQYF.

J is TRBJ2-3 and V is TRBV6-9; TRBD1 matches 10 bases. The CDR3 length is 19 residues. CDR1 and CDR2 from the germline V gene are MNHGY and SVAAGI. V trimming: 0 bases; J trimming: 2 bases; junction bases outside the gene matches: 11. CDR3 bases: TGTGCCAGCAGTTATTCCCTCGACAGGGGGCGTATCAACACAGATACGCAGTATTTT. Its translation: CASSYSLDRGRINTDTQYF.

V and J are TRBV4-3 and TRBJ2-1; 7 bases align to TRBD2. The J segment lost 9 bases and the V segment lost 0 bases, leaving 8 bases of the junction unmatched. CDR1 and CDR2 from the germline V gene are LGHNA and YSLEER. The CDR3 contains 15 residues. Here the CDR3 reads CASSQDLTSAGEQFF. The CDR3 nucleotides read TGCGCCAGCAGCCAAGATCTCACTAGCGCGGGTGAGCAGTTCTTC.

V is TRBV12-2 and J is TRBJ2-3; no check of the table's D call, TRBD1, against the DNA was made. TRBV12-2 is a pseudogene segment. This CDR3 is built from 15 residues. CDR3 sequence: CASRFDRELTDTQYF. The CDR3 DNA reads as TGTGCAAGTCGCTTTGACAGGGAGTTGACAGATACGCAGTATTTT.

The genes are TRBV6-5 and TRBJ2-7; 8 positions match TRBD1. Germline CDR1 and CDR2: MNHEY and SVGAGI. The CDR3 covers 14 residues. Trimming at V came to 6 bases and at J to 6 bases, leaving 10 bases not matched to a gene. The CDR3 region is CASRRPGQVSEQYF. CDR3 coding DNA: TGTGCCAGCAGACGCCCGGGACAGGTATCCGAGCAGTACTTC.

The rearrangement joins TRBV6-1 to TRBJ2-3, with no clear D. V shed 2 bases and J shed 5 bases, with 8 bases lying between them. CDR1 MNHNS and CDR2 SASEGT come from the germline V gene. This CDR3 contains 13 residues. The CDR3 DNA follows: TGTGCCAGCAGTGAATCATGGCAAGATACGCAGTATTTT. This encodes CASSESWQDTQYF.

The genes are TRBV19 and TRBJ1-2; perhaps TRBD1 as D (5 bases). V was clipped by 3 bases and J by 4 bases, with 6 bases between them. The CDR3 loop spans 12 amino acids. CDR1 and CDR2 from the germline V gene are LNHDA and SQIVND (reference sequence). The CDR3 is CASSMGPYGYTF. CDR3 nucleotide sequence: TGTGCCAGTAGTATGGGGCCCTATGGCTACACCTTC.

A remark on this clone: The junction differs from germline at one of its ends, possibly a read error. The chain recombines TRBV19 with TRBJ1-2; 9 nucleotides match TRBD1. This CDR3 is built from 13 residues. CDR1 is LNHDA, CDR2 SQIVND, per germline (reference sequence). This chain's CDR3 is CASRIGQGNGYTF. CDR3 nucleotide sequence: TGTGCCAGTAGGATAGGACAGGGGAATGGCTACACCTTC.

The genes are TRBV28 and TRBJ2-7, with 8 nucleotides matching TRBD1. The CDR3 length is 13 residues. CDR1 is MDHEN, CDR2 SYDVKM, per germline. V shed 6 bases and J 3 bases; nucleotides not matched to a gene: 4. The CDR3 here is CASRGDRLYEQYF. As DNA, the CDR3 is TGTGCCAGCAGAGGGGACAGGCTCTACGAGCAGTACTTC.

V usage is TRBV2 and J usage is TRBJ2-3; D is perhaps TRBD1 (6 bases). CDR1 and CDR2 (germline): SNHLY, FYNNEI. The V and J ends lost 9 bases and 13 bases respectively, with 20 bases between them. The CDR3 loop spans 12 amino acids. In DNA, the CDR3 is TGTGCCAGAGCGGACCCCCCGGGACAAAAGTATTTT. It encodes CARADPPGQKYF.

The chain couples TRBV7-9 to TRBJ2-3; the D is unclear. This CDR3 region has 14 residues. Trimming pared 5 bases from V and 4 bases from J, leaving 13 bases between. Germline values: CDR1 SEHNR, CDR2 FQNEAQ (reference sequence). For the CDR3, the DNA is TGTGCCAGCAGCCCTCCGGGTTCGCCAGATACGCAGTATTTT. This gives the protein CASSPPGSPDTQYF.

The V and J genes are TRBV9 and TRBJ2-1; TRBD2 agrees at 11 bases. This CDR3 is built from 16 residues. V shed 3 bases and J 6 bases; nucleotides not matched to a gene: 8. The germline V gene has CDR1 SGDLS and CDR2 YYNGEE. This CDR3 reads CASSDLSGGAINEQFF. The CDR3 DNA reads as TGTGCCAGCAGCGACCTTAGCGGGGGGGCTATCAATGAGCAGTTCTTC.

The rearrangement uses TRBV29-1 and TRBJ1-1, with 8 bases that match TRBD1. Germline-derived CDR1 and CDR2 are SQVTM and ANQGSEA. The CDR3 spans 14 residues. The junction had 12 bases not matched to a gene; V was cut back by 7 bases and J by 5 bases. DNA for the CDR3: TGCAGCGCCGCAACGGGACAGGTATCGACTGAAGCTTTCTTT. It yields the protein CSAATGQVSTEAFF.

The chain joins TRBV19 to TRBJ2-7; D is undetermined. The CDR3 consists of 12 residues. Germline CDR1 reads LNHDA; CDR2 reads SQIVND (reference sequence). V was cut by 4 bases and J by 6 bases, with 10 bases left in between. The CDR3 spells CASSSQVGEQYF. The CDR3 nucleotides are TGTGCCAGTAGTAGCCAGGTGGGCGAGCAGTACTTC.

The chain combines TRBV9 with TRBJ2-2; no definite D call. This CDR3 region has 13 residues. Deletions cut 7 bases from V and 0 bases from J, with 7 bases between. The germline V gene has CDR1 SGDLS and CDR2 YYNGEE. CDR3 in amino acids: CASAVANTGELFF. The CDR3, as DNA: TGTGCCAGCGCGGTGGCGAACACCGGGGAGCTGTTTTTT.

The chain combines TRBV4-1 with TRBJ1-5; D is possibly TRBD1 (5 bases). This CDR3 contains 13 residues. V was cut by 0 bases and J by 15 bases, with 15 bases left in between. Germline V gene data show CDR1 as MGHRA and CDR2 as YSYEKL. In DNA, the CDR3 is TGCGCCAGCAGCCAAGATCGAGTCAGGGCCCCGCATTTT. It yields the protein CASSQDRVRAPHF.

The chain carries TRBV7-3 and TRBJ2-3, with 14 positions matching TRBD2. This CDR3 spans 17 amino acids. The germline V gene has CDR1 SGHTA and CDR2 FQGTGA. Trimming cost V 4 bases and J 5 bases; bases outside gene matches: 8. Written as DNA, the CDR3 is TGTGCCAGCAGCTCCGTCGGACTAGCGGGGGGTAGAGATACGCAGTATTTT. Amino acid sequence: CASSSVGLAGGRDTQYF. The variable domain in full, with the rest retrieved from reference TRBV7-3 and TRBJ2-3, is GAGVSQTPSNKVTEKGKYVELRCDPISGHTALYWYRQSLGQGPEFLIYFQGTGAADDSGLPNDRFFAVRPEGSVSTLKIQRTERGDSAVYLCASSSVGLAGGRDTQYFGPGTRLTVL.

The chain carries TRBV7-2 and TRBJ2-7, with D tentatively TRBD1 (5 bases). Germline V gene sequence: CDR1 SGHTA, CDR2 FQGNSA. With 1 base removed from V and 4 bases from J, the gap between germline ends came to 17 bases. CDR3 length equals 16 residues. CDR3 region: CASSLEIGVVLYEQYF. CDR3 nucleotides: TGTGCCAGCAGCTTAGAGATAGGGGTGGTTTTGTACGAGCAGTACTTC. Looking up the rest from reference TRBV7-2 and TRBJ2-7 gives the full variable domain: GAGVSQSPSNKVTEKGKDVELRCDPISGHTALYWYRQSLGQGLEFLIYFQGNSAPDKSGLPSDRFSAERTGGSVSTLTIQRTQQEDSAVYLCASSLEIGVVLYEQYFGPGTRLTVT.

The rearrangement uses TRBV7-2 and TRBJ1-4, with 7 bases that match TRBD1. Germline V gene lookup returns CDR1 SGHTA and CDR2 FQGNSA. The CDR3 loop spans 15 amino acids. Germline trimming cut 0 bases from V and 8 bases from J; bases unmatched to any gene: 6. CDR3 nucleotide sequence: TGTGCCAGCAGCTTAGCACAGGGGTTGGAGGAAAAACTGTTTTTT. Its protein is CASSLAQGLEEKLFF.

The CDR3 coding sequence is TGCAGTGCTAGCATGTCCGGTCGGGCTTTCTTT. Protein sequence: CSASMSGRAFF. V usage is TRBV20-1 and J usage is TRBJ1-1; no reliable D call. The CDR3 is 11 amino acids. Trimming removed 3 bases at V and 11 bases at J, with 13 bases between. In germline, CDR1 is DFQATT, CDR2 SNEGSKA (reference sequence).

V and J are TRBV10-3 and TRBJ2-1; TRBD2 matches at 7 bases. This CDR3 is 13 amino acids long. Per germline, CDR1 ENHRY and CDR2 SYGVKD. The V gene end was trimmed by 9 bases and the J gene end by 5 bases; junction bases not matched to a gene: 7. The CDR3, as DNA: TGTGCCATAGCCGGGACTATGGACAATGAGCAGTTCTTC. As protein: CAIAGTMDNEQFF.

This clone occurred once. The chain has TRBV18 and TRBJ1-1; a weak D match, TRBD1 (5 bases). This CDR3 is 15 amino acids long. Germline V gene sequence: CDR1 KGHSH, CDR2 LQKENI. The V gene lost 1 base and the J gene lost 4 bases, with 13 bases spanning the gap. The CDR3 sequence is CASSPLLQGGTEAFF. The CDR3 DNA is TGTGCCAGCTCACCACTACTGCAGGGAGGCACTGAAGCTTTCTTT.

The rearrangement uses TRBV29-1 and TRBJ2-5; D not resolved. Trimming pared 6 bases from V and 5 bases from J, leaving 13 bases between. The CDR3 loop spans 12 amino acids. Germline V gene data show CDR1 as SQVTM and CDR2 as ANQGSEA. CDR3 protein: CSVSPGGETQYF. DNA of the CDR3: TGCAGCGTCTCCCCGGGTGGGGAGACCCAGTACTTC.

This chain joins TRBV5-1 and TRBJ1-2, with a possible D match to TRBD1 (6 bases). This CDR3 spans 13 amino acids. Trimming cost V 2 bases and J 7 bases, with 12 bases left between them. CDR1 and CDR2 from the germline V gene are SGHRS and YFSETQ. CDR3 nucleotide sequence: TGCGCCAGCAGCTTTGGTACAGGGATTGGCTACACCTTC. Its protein is CASSFGTGIGYTF.